Presented here are 21 T cell receptor beta chains from one specimen sequenced in a study of T cell responses to AZD1222 COVID-19 vaccine. Profiling relied on immunoSEQ multiplex PCR, and the TCRdb table lists in-frame clones only, not all of them. The top ten clones hold 3% to 4% of a sample with about 150,000 clones, around 93% of them seen once. The source was peripheral blood, collected 28 days after the second AZD1222 dose. Every receptor here comes from an adult who received the AZD1222 COVID-19 vaccine.

The chain is built from TRBV19 and TRBJ2-3; maybe TRBD2 (6 bases). The V gene lost 8 bases and the J gene lost 4 bases, with 19 bases spanning the gap. There are 15 residues in the CDR3. From germline, CDR1 is LNHDA and CDR2 SQIVND (reference sequence). The CDR3 coding sequence is TGTGCCAGTTGGAGCTCCTCGGAGGGACCAGATACGCAGTATTTT. It yields the protein CASWSSSEGPDTQYF. Using reference TRBV19 and TRBJ2-3 for the parts outside the CDR3, the full variable domain is DGGITQSPKYLFRKEGQNVTLSCEQNLNHDAMYWYRQDPGQGLRLIYYSQIVNDFQKGDIAEGYSVSREKKESFPLTVTSAQKNPTAFYLCASWSSSEGPDTQYFGPGTRLTVL.

The chain recombines TRBV3-1 (or the pseudogene TRBV3-2) with TRBJ2-5, with D maybe TRBD1 (6 bases). Deletions cut 7 bases from V and 1 base from J, with 13 bases between. The CDR3 is 14 amino acids. CDR1 is LGHDT and CDR2 is YNNKEL in the germline V gene (reference sequence). CDR3 coding DNA: TGTGCCAGCACCCAGACAGGAATCCAAGAGACCCAGTACTTC. It specifies CASTQTGIQETQYF.

This chain connects TRBV6-5 to TRBJ1-2; 8 bases are shared with TRBD1. Germline loops: CDR1 MNHEY, CDR2 SVGAGI. The CDR3 is made up of 15 amino acids. With 0 bases clipped from V and 6 bases from J, the junction kept 6 bases outside the gene matches. The CDR3: CASSYSTQGVDGYTF. The DNA of the CDR3 is TGTGCCAGCAGTTACTCGACACAGGGGGTAGATGGCTACACCTTC.

This sequence joins TRBV7-9 and TRBJ1-1; no reliable D call. Germline V gene lookup returns CDR1 SEHNR and CDR2 FQNEAQ (reference sequence). CDR3 length: 14 amino acids. Deletions cut 2 bases from V and 0 bases from J, with 7 bases between. The CDR3 spells CASSLRQLNTEAFF. The CDR3 coding sequence is TGTGCCAGCAGCTTAAGGCAGCTGAACACTGAAGCTTTCTTT. Full variable domain (outside the CDR3, taken from reference TRBV7-9 and TRBJ1-1): DTGVSQNPRHKITKRGQNVTFRCDPISEHNRLYWYRQTLGQGPEFLTYFQNEAQLEKSRLLSDRFSAERPKGSFSTLEIQRTEQGDSAMYLCASSLRQLNTEAFFGQGTRLTVV.

This chain links TRBV9 with TRBJ2-5, with TRBD2 identical over 7 bases. V shed 7 bases and J 0 bases; nucleotides not matched to a gene: 6. This CDR3 has 14 residues. Germline V gene lookup returns CDR1 SGDLS and CDR2 YYNGEE. CDR3 in amino acids: CASGASGYQETQYF. CDR3 coding DNA: TGTGCCAGCGGTGCTAGCGGATACCAAGAGACCCAGTACTTC.

The chain joins TRBV10-3 to TRBJ1-6; no definite D call. The CDR3 length is 12 residues. Germline values: CDR1 ENHRY, CDR2 SYGVKD. V lost 6 bases, J lost 6 bases, and 6 bases lay in between. CDR3 protein: CAISQVNSPLHF. CDR3 bases: TGTGCCATCAGCCAGGTTAATTCACCCCTCCACTTT.

This chain joins TRBV4-1 and TRBJ1-4; D call uncertain. Looked up from germline, CDR1 is MGHRA and CDR2 is YSYEKL. This CDR3 has 12 amino acids. The V gene lost 3 bases and the J gene lost 7 bases, with 6 bases spanning the gap. CDR3 nucleotide sequence: TGCGCCAGCAGCCAGAGTGGTGAAAAACTGTTTTTT. Amino acid sequence: CASSQSGEKLFF.

The chain joins TRBV14 to TRBJ1-1; D is unresolved. The CDR3 is 13 amino acids. Germline V gene sequence: CDR1 SGHDN, CDR2 FVKESK. Trimming removed 0 bases from V and 5 bases from J, with 7 bases in between. CDR3 amino acids: CASSQELGTEAFF. The CDR3 nucleotides read TGTGCCAGCAGCCAAGAGTTGGGAACTGAAGCTTTCTTT.

J is TRBJ1-1 and V is TRBV7-6; unclear D gene. Germline V lookup: CDR1 SGHVS, CDR2 FNYEAQ. The V end was cut by 4 bases, the J end by 1 base, with 10 bases between. The CDR3 has 14 residues. The CDR3 here is CASSSWETNTEAFF. The CDR3 region has the DNA TGTGCCAGCAGCTCCTGGGAGACGAACACTGAAGCTTTCTTT.

CDR3: CASSLNGTGVNGTEAFF. The CDR3 DNA reads TGTGCCAGCAGTTTGAACGGGACAGGGGTAAACGGCACTGAAGCTTTCTTT. The chain combines TRBV5-6 with TRBJ1-1; 10 bases fit TRBD1. Germline CDR1 is SGHDT and CDR2 is YYEEEE. This CDR3 comprises 17 residues. The ends lost 5 bases at V and 4 bases at J; junction bases unmatched: 14. The variable domain in full, with the rest retrieved from reference TRBV5-6 and TRBJ1-1, is DAGVTQSPTHLIKTRGQQVTLRCSPKSGHDTVSWYQQALGQGPQFIFQYYEEEERQRGNFPDRFSGHQFPNYSSELNVNALLLGDSALYLCASSLNGTGVNGTEAFFGQGTRLTVV.

This clone has just a few counts. V usage is TRBV3-1 (or the pseudogene TRBV3-2) and J usage is TRBJ2-1; D is unclear. The germline V and J ends were trimmed by 1 base and 5 bases, with 9 bases remaining between them. CDR1 is LGHDT, CDR2 YNNKEL, per germline (reference sequence). The CDR3 loop spans 14 amino acids. The CDR3 reads CASSQAAIDNEQFF. Here the CDR3 DNA reads TGTGCCAGCAGCCAAGCCGCCATAGACAATGAGCAGTTCTTC.

This chain connects TRBV9 to TRBJ2-2; D ambiguous. V gave up 2 bases and J gave up 4 bases, with 6 bases separating them. Per the germline V gene, CDR1 is SGDLS and CDR2 is YYNGEE. The CDR3 is made up of 13 amino acids. The CDR3 here is CASSVIVTGELFF. The CDR3 nucleotides are TGTGCCAGCAGCGTGATAGTCACCGGGGAGCTGTTTTTT.

This clone has only one observation. This chain links TRBV5-1 with TRBJ2-7, with 7 bases fitting TRBD2. CDR1 and CDR2 (germline): SGHRS, YFSETQ. V lost 1 base to trimming and J lost 7 bases; unmatched junction nucleotides: 8. The CDR3 runs to 14 residues. DNA of the CDR3: TGCGCCAGCAGCTTGTTTTTAGGGGAGGGTGAGCAGTACTTC. It is translated as CASSLFLGEGEQYF.

This chain uses TRBV9 with TRBJ2-2; D not resolved. V shed 0 bases and J shed 4 bases, with 13 bases lying between them. The CDR3 length is 16 residues. The germline V gene has CDR1 SGDLS and CDR2 YYNGEE. The CDR3, as DNA: TGTGCCAGCAGCGTAGCTACCGCCCGGGTCACCGGGGAGCTGTTTTTT. This encodes CASSVATARVTGELFF. Filled out from reference TRBV9 and TRBJ2-2, the complete variable domain reads DSGVTQTPKHLITATGQRVTLRCSPRSGDLSVYWYQQSLDQGLQFLIQYYNGEERAKGNILERFSAQQFPDLHSELNLSSLELGDSALYFCASSVATARVTGELFFGEGSRLTVL.

The chain combines TRBV4-3 with TRBJ1-1; D uncertain. This CDR3 is 14 amino acids long. V lost 2 bases to trimming and J lost 4 bases, with 11 bases between them. In germline, CDR1 is LGHNA, CDR2 YSLEER. The CDR3 region is CASSQSASATEAFF. Written as DNA, the CDR3 is TGCGCCAGCAGCCAATCGGCCTCTGCCACTGAAGCTTTCTTT.

The genes are TRBV18 and TRBJ1-1; 7 bases fit TRBD1. There are 16 residues in the CDR3. The germline V gene has CDR1 KGHSH and CDR2 LQKENI. With 2 bases clipped from V and 3 bases from J, the junction kept 9 bases outside the gene matches. Written as DNA, the CDR3 is TGTGCCAGCTCACCAAGGACAGGCCTGGGCGACACTGAAGCTTTCTTT. Its protein is CASSPRTGLGDTEAFF.

The chain recombines TRBV6-5 with TRBJ2-7, with TRBD2 matching over 7 bases. The CDR3 is 14 residues long. V dropped 4 bases and J dropped 6; count of bases not matched to a gene: 9. Germline CDR1 and CDR2: MNHEY and SVGAGI. DNA of the CDR3: TGTGCCAGCAGTTCCCCCGGACTAGGCGGCGAGCAGTACTTC. Its translation is CASSSPGLGGEQYF.

In its sample, this clone was seen once. V usage is TRBV11-3 and J usage is TRBJ2-1; D unresolved. V lost 4 bases and J 7 bases, leaving 8 bases between the germline ends. The CDR3 is 12 amino acids. From germline, CDR1 is SGHNT and CDR2 YENEEA. The CDR3 region is CASSWYLNEQFF. CDR3 nucleotide sequence: TGTGCCAGCAGCTGGTACTTAAATGAGCAGTTCTTC.

The chain recombines TRBV18 with TRBJ1-5, with D perhaps matching TRBD1 (6 bases). The CDR3 totals 20 residues. Germline V gives CDR1 KGHSH, CDR2 LQKENI. V lost 3 bases to trimming and J lost 6 bases, with 30 bases between them. The CDR3 here is CASSPGERRGPENPLQPQHF. CDR3 sequence (DNA): TGTGCCAGCTCACCGGGTGAACGGCGGGGGCCTGAGAATCCGCTTCAGCCCCAGCATTTT.

The rearrangement uses TRBV5-4 and TRBJ1-2; D call uncertain. Trimming cost V 4 bases and J 8 bases, with 15 bases left between them. From germline, CDR1 is SGHNT and CDR2 YYREEE (reference sequence). The CDR3 extends over 13 amino acids. The CDR3 nucleotides read TGTGCCAGCAGCCCCTTCCAATTTAGGGGCTACACCTTC. Translated, it gives CASSPFQFRGYTF. Full variable domain (remainder filled in from reference TRBV5-4 and TRBJ1-2): ETGVTQSPTHLIKTRGQQVTLRCSSQSGHNTVSWYQQALGQGPQFIFQYYREEENGRGNFPPRFSGLQFPNYSSELNVNALELDDSALYLCASSPFQFRGYTFGSGTRLTVV.

The chain couples TRBV11-3 to TRBJ2-2; D is uncertain. The CDR3 extends over 13 amino acids. The ends were cut back, 6 bases at V and 5 bases at J, with 10 bases in the middle. CDR1 is SGHNT, CDR2 YENEEA, per germline. CDR3 bases: TGTGCCAGCAGTCCAAAAAATACCGGGGAGCTGTTTTTT. Residues: CASSPKNTGELFF.